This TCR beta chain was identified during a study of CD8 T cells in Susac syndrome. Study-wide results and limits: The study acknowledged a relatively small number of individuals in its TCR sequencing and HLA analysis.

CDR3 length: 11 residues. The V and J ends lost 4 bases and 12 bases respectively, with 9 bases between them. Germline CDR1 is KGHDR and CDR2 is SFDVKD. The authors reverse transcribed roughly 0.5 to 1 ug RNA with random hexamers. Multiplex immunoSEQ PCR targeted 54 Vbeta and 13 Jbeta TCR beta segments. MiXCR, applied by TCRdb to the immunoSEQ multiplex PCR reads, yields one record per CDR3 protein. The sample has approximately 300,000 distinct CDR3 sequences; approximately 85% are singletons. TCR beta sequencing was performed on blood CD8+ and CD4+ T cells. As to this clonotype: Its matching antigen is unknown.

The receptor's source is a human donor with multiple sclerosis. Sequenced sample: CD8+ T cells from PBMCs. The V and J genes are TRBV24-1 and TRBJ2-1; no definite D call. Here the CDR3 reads CATSESRMQFF. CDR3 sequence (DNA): TGTGCCACCAGTGAATCCAGGATGCAGTTCTTC.